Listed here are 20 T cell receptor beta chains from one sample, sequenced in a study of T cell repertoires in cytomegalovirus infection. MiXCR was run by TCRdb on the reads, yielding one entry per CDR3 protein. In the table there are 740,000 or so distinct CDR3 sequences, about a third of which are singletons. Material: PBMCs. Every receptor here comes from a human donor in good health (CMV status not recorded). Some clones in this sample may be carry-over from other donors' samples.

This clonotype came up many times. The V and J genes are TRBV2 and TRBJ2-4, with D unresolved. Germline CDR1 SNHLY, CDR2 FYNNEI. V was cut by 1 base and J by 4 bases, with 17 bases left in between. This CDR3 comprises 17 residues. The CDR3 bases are TGTGCCAGCAGTGAAGTCTACAGCCTCACCTATAAAAACATTCAGTACTTC. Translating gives CASSEVYSLTYKNIQYF. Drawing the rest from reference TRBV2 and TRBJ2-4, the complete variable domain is EPEVTQTPSHQVTQMGQEVILRCVPISNHLYFYWYRQILGQKVEFLVSFYNNEISEKSEIFDDQFSVERPDGSNFTLKIRSTKLEDSAMYFCASSEVYSLTYKNIQYFGAGTRLSVL.

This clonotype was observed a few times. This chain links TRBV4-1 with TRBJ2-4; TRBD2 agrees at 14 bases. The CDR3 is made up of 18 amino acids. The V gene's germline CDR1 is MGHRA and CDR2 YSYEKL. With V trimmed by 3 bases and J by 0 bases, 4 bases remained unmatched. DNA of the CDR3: TGCGCCAGCAGCCACGGGACTAGCGGGGGCCGAGCCAAAAACATTCAGTACTTC. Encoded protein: CASSHGTSGGRAKNIQYF.

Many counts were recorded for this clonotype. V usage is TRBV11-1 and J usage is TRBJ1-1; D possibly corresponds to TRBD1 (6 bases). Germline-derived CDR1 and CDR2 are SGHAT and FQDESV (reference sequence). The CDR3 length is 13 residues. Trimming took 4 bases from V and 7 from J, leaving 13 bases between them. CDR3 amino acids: CASSSRGGGEAFF. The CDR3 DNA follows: TGTGCCAGCAGCTCCAGGGGAGGAGGTGAAGCTTTCTTT.

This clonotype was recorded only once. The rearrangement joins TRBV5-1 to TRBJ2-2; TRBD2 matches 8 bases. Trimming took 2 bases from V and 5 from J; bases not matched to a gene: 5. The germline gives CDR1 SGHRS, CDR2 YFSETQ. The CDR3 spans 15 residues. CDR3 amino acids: CASSFQAGETGELFF. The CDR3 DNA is TGCGCCAGCAGCTTTCAAGCGGGAGAGACCGGGGAGCTGTTTTTT.

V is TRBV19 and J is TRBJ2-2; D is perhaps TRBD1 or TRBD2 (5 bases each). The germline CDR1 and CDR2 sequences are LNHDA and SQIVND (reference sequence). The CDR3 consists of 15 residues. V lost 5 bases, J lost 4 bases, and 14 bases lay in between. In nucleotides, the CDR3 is TGTGCCAGTAGTGCCGGGACGGTCTTCACCGGGGAGCTGTTTTTT. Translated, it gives CASSAGTVFTGELFF.

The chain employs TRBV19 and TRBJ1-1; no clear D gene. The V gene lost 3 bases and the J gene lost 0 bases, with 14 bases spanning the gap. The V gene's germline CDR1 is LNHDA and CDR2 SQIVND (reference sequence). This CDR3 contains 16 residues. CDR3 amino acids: CASSMVGRGVNTEAFF. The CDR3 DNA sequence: TGTGCCAGTAGTATGGTCGGACGTGGAGTGAACACTGAAGCTTTCTTT.

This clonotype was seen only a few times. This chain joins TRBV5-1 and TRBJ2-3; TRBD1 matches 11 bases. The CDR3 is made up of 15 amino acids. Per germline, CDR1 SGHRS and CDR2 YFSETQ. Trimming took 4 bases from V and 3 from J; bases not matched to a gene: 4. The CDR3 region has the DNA TGCGCCAGCAGCACCGGACAGGGGGCAACAGATACGCAGTATTTT. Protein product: CASSTGQGATDTQYF. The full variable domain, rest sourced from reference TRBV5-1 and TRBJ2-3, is KAGVTQTPRYLIKTRGQQVTLSCSPISGHRSVSWYQQTPGQGLQFLFEYFSETQRNKGNFPGRFSGRQFSNSRSEMNVSTLELGDSALYLCASSTGQGATDTQYFGPGTRLTVL.

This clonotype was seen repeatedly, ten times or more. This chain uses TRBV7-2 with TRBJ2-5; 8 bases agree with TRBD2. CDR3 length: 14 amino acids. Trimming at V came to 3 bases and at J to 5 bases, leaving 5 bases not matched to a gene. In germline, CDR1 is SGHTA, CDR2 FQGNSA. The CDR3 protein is CASSFQAGGETQYF. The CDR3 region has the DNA TGTGCCAGCAGCTTCCAGGCGGGGGGTGAGACCCAGTACTTC.

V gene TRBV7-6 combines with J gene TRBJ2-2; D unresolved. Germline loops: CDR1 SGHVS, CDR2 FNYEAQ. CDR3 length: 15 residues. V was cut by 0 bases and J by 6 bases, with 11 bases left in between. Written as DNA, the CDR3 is TGTGCCAGCAGCTTAGCGCTCGCGGCCTCCGGGGAGCTGTTTTTT. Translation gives CASSLALAASGELFF.

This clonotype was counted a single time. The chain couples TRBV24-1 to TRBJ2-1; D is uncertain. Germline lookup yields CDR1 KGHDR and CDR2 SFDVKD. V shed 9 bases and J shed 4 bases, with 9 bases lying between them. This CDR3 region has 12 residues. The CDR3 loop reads CATWQTYNEQFF. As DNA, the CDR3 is TGTGCCACCTGGCAGACTTACAATGAGCAGTTCTTC.

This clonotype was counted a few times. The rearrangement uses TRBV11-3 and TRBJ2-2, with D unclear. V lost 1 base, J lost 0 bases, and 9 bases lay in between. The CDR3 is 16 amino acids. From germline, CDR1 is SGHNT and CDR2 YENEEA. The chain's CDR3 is CASSLVRAANTGELFF. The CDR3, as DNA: TGTGCCAGCAGCTTAGTACGTGCAGCGAACACCGGGGAGCTGTTTTTT.

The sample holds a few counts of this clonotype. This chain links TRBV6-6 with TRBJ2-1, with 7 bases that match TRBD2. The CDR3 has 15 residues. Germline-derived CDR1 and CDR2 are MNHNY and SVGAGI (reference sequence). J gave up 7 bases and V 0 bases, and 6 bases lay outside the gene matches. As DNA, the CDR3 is TGTGCCAGCAGTTACTCGCCGGGGACTACGAATGAGCAGTTCTTC. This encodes CASSYSPGTTNEQFF.

The CDR3: CASSLQRGTYEQYF. The DNA for the CDR3 is TGCGCCAGCAGCTTGCAGCGGGGGACCTACGAGCAGTACTTC. The rearrangement joins TRBV5-1 to TRBJ2-7, with TRBD2 matching over 8 bases. V lost 1 base to trimming and J lost 2 bases; unmatched junction nucleotides: 2. Germline lookup yields CDR1 SGHRS and CDR2 YFSETQ. The CDR3 runs to 14 residues. Combining the CDR3 with reference TRBV5-1 and TRBJ2-7 gives the whole variable domain KAGVTQTPRYLIKTRGQQVTLSCSPISGHRSVSWYQQTPGQGLQFLFEYFSETQRNKGNFPGRFSGRQFSNSRSEMNVSTLELGDSALYLCASSLQRGTYEQYFGPGTRLTVT.

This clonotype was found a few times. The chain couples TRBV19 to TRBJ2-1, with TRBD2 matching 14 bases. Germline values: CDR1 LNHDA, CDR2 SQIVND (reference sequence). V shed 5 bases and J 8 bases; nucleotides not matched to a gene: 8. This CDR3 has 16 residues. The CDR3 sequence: CASSPGLAGGVDEQFF. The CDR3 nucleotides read TGTGCCAGTAGTCCAGGACTAGCGGGAGGAGTGGATGAGCAGTTCTTC.

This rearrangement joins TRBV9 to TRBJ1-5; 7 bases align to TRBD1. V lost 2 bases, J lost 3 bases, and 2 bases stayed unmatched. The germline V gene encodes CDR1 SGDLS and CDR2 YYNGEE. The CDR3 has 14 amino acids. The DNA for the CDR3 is TGTGCCAGCAGCGTCGGGACAGTCAATCAGCCCCAGCATTTT. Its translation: CASSVGTVNQPQHF.

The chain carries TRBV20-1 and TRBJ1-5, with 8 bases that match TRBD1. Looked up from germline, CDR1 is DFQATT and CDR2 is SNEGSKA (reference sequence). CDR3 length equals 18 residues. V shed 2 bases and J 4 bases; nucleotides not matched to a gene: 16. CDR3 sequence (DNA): TGCAGTGCTAGAATCCCCGGGACAGGTGGTAATCTTAATCAGCCCCAGCATTTT. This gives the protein CSARIPGTGGNLNQPQHF.

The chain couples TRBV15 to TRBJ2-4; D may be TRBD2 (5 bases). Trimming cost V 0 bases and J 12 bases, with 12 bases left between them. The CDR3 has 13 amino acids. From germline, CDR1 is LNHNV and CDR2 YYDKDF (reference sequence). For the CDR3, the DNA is TGTGCCACCAGCAGAGATCTAGAGGGCGATCAGTACTTC. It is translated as CATSRDLEGDQYF.

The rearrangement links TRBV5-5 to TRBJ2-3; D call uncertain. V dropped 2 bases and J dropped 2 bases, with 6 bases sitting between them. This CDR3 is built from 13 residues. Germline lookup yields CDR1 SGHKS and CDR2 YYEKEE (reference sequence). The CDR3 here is CASSLPLTDTQYF. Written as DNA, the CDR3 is TGTGCCAGCAGCTTACCACTCACAGATACGCAGTATTTT.

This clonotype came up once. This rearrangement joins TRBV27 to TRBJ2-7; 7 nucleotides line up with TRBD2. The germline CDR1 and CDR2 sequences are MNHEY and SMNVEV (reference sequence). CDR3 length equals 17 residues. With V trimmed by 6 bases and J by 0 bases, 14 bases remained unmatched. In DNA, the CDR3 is TGTGCCAGCAGCCTCGATCGGGGAGGGAGGACCTCCTACGAGCAGTACTTC. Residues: CASSLDRGGRTSYEQYF.

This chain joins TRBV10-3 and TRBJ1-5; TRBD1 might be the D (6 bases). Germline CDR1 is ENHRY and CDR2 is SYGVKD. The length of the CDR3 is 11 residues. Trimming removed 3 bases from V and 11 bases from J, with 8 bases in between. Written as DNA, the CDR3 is TGTGCCATCAGTGAAGGGGGGTCCCAGCATTTT. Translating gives CAISEGGSQHF.